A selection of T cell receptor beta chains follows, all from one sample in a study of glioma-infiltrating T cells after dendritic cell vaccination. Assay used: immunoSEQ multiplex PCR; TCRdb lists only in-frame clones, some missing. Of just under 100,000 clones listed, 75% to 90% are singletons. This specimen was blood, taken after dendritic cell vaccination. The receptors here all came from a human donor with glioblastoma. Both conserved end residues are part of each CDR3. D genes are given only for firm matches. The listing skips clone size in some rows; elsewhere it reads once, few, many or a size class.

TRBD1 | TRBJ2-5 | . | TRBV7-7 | TGTGCTAGCAGTAACAGGGGACAAGAGACCCAGTACTTC | CASSNRGQETQYF
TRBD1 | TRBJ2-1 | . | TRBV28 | TGTGCCAGCAGAGCGACAGGGGATGGAGTGAATGAGCAGTTCTTC | CASRATGDGVNEQFF
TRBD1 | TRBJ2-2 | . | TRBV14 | TGTGCCAGCAGGCAGGCCGGGACAGGGAACACCGGGGAGCTGTTTTTT | CASRQAGTGNTGELFF
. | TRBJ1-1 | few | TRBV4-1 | TGCGCCAGCAGCCATTATCAGGGGCGCACTGAAGCTTTCTTT | CASSHYQGRTEAFF
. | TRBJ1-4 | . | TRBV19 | TGTGCCAGTAGTCCCCAGACCGGGAAGAATGAAAAACTGTTTTTT | CASSPQTGKNEKLFF
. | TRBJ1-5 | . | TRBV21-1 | TGTGCCAGCAGCAAAATACGGCGGGACAGGCCCAATCAGCCCCAGCATTTT | CASSKIRRDRPNQPQHF
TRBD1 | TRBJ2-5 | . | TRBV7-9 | TGTGCCAGCAGCCGGGGACAGATCCAAGAGACCCAGTACTTC | CASSRGQIQETQYF
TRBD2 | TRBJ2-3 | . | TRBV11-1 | TGTGCCAGCAGCTTATTCGCGGGAGGGATATTAGATACGCAGTATTTT | CASSLFAGGILDTQYF
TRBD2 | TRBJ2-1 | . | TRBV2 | TGTGCCGTAGGGACTAGCGGGGGGGTGGCCCCCTACAATGAGCAGTTCTTC | CAVGTSGGVAPYNEQFF
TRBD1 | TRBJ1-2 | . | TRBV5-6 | TGTGCCAGCAGCCAGGGACAGGGGGCTTGGTATGGCTACACCTTC | CASSQGQGAWYGYTF
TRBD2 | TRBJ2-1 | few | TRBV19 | TGTGCCAGTAGACTAGCGGCCTACTCCTACAATGAGCAGTTCTTC | CASRLAAYSYNEQFF
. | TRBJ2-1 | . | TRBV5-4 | TGTGCCAGCAGCTTGAACCCCTTCGGTGAGCAGTTCTTC | CASSLNPFGEQFF
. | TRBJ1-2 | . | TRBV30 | TGTGCCTGGGCAGGGATTCGGTATGGCTACACCTTC | CAWAGIRYGYTF
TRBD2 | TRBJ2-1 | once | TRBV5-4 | TGTGCCAGCAGCACTGGCGGGAGTGGGATTTTGAATGAGCAGTTCTTC | CASSTGGSGILNEQFF
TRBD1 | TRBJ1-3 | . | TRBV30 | TGTGCCTGGAGTGTCCGGACAGGGTCTGGAAACACCATATATTTT | CAWSVRTGSGNTIYF
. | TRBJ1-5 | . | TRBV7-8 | TGTGCCAGCTCCCAGTCCAATCAGCCCCAGCATTTT | CASSQSNQPQHF
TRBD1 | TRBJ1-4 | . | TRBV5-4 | TGTGCCAGCAGCTTGGCCGGACAGGGTAATGAAAAACTGTTTTTT | CASSLAGQGNEKLFF
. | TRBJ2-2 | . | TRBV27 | TGTGCCAGCAGCCGTACCGGGGAGCTGTTTTTT | CASSRTGELFF
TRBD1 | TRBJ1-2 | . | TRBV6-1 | TGTGCCAGCAGGAACACAGGGGTCTATGGCTACACCTTC | CASRNTGVYGYTF
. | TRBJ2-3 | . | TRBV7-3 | TGTGCCAGCAGCTTAACGGGTGCCGGGAGCGGGACAGATACGCAGTATTTT | CASSLTGAGSGTDTQYF
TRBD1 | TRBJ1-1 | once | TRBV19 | TGTGCCAGTATGAAAATACGGACAGGGGGCTTCGAAGCTTTCTTT | CASMKIRTGGFEAFF
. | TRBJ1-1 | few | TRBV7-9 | TGTGCCAGCAGCCCCTCGGTATCGAACACTGAAGCTTTCTTT | CASSPSVSNTEAFF
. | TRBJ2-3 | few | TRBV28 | TGTGCCAGCAGCGTACTTCTACTAGGGGGTAATACAGATACGCAGTATTTT | CASSVLLLGGNTDTQYF
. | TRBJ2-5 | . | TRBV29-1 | TGCAGCGTTGAGGGATTCCGGGATCGAAATTTCGGGACCCAGTACTTC | CSVEGFRDRNFGTQYF
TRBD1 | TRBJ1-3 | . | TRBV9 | TGTGCCAGCAGCTTGTTCGGGACAGGGGGTATCTCGAGGTCTGGAAACACCATATATTTT | CASSLFGTGGISRSGNTIYF
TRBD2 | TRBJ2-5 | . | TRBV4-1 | TGCGCCAGCAGCCAAGTTTCTCTTAGCGGGGGAAAGACCCAGTACTTC | CASSQVSLSGGKTQYF
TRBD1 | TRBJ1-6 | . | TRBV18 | TGTGCCAGCTCACCCATTACAGGGGAATCACCCCTCCACTTT | CASSPITGESPLHF
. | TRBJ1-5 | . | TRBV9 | TGTGCCAGCAGCGTAACGGGGAGCAATCAGCCCCAGCATTTT | CASSVTGSNQPQHF
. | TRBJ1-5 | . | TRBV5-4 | TGTGCCAGCAGCTTGGGGCGGATAAATCAGCCCCAGCATTTT | CASSLGRINQPQHF
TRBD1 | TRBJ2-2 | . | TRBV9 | TGTGCCAGCAGCGGGGGGGGACAGGGCGGCACGAACACCGGGGAGCTGTTTTTT | CASSGGGQGGTNTGELFF
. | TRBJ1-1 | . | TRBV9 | TGTGCCAGCAGCTTCCGTGGGGGGGTGGGCACTGAAGCTTTCTTT | CASSFRGGVGTEAFF
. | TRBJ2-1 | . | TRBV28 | TGTGCCAGCAGCCGCCTAGGCGGGCCGGGGCAGTTCTTC | CASSRLGGPGQFF
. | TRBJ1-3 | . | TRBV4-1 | TGCGCCAGCAGCCAAGACCCTCAGGGGCCCCTCCGGAACACCATATATTTT | CASSQDPQGPLRNTIYF